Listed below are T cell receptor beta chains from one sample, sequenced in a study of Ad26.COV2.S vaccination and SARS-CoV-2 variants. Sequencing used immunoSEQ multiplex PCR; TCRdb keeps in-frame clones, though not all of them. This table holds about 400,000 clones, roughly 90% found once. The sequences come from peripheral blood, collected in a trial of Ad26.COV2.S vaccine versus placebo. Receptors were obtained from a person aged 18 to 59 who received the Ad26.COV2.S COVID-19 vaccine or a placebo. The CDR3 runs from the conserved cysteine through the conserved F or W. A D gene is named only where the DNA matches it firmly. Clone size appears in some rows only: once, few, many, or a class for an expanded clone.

CASSPQGARDEQFF	TGTGCCAGTAGTCCTCAGGGGGCTAGGGATGAGCAGTTCTTC	TRBD1	TRBV19	TRBJ2-1	.
CASSPQGGGNQPQHF	TGTGCCAGTAGTCCCCAGGGGGGCGGCAATCAGCCCCAGCATTTT	TRBD1	TRBV19	TRBJ1-5	.
CASSLLGGEKLFF	TGTGCCAGCAGCTTATTAGGGGGTGAAAAACTGTTTTTT	.	TRBV7-8	TRBJ1-4	.
CASSLSSGVGTDTQYF	TGTGCCAGCAGCTTATCTAGCGGGGTCGGGACAGATACGCAGTATTTT	TRBD2	TRBV7-2	TRBJ2-3	.
CASSPLVDEVGYTF	TGTGCCAGCTCACCACTCGTGGACGAAGTCGGCTACACCTTC	.	TRBV18	TRBJ1-2	.
CASSSLRGSDAEAFF	TGTGCCAGCAGCTCCCTGAGGGGAAGCGACGCTGAAGCTTTCTTT	.	TRBV7-9	TRBJ1-1	.
CASSLAAGGSYEQYF	TGTGCCAGCAGCTTAGCTGCCGGGGGCTCCTACGAGCAGTACTTC	.	TRBV7-2	TRBJ2-7	.
CASTEQGGGYYGYTF	TGTGCCAGTACCGAACAGGGAGGGGGGTACTATGGCTACACCTTC	.	TRBV19	TRBJ1-2	.
CASKIGLAGGRYTQYF	TGCGCCAGCAAAATCGGACTAGCGGGGGGCCGCTATACGCAGTATTTT	TRBD2	TRBV10-2	TRBJ2-3	.
CASAGFGPGNTIYF	TGTGCCAGTGCGGGGTTCGGCCCTGGAAACACCATATATTTT	.	TRBV19	TRBJ1-3	.
CASSVIRVMSEAYEQYF	TGTGCCAGCAGTGTTATCAGAGTGATGTCGGAAGCCTACGAGCAGTACTTC	.	TRBV2	TRBJ2-7	once
CASSYNNRGPGEQYF	TGCGCCAGCAGCTACAACAACAGGGGGCCGGGAGAGCAGTACTTC	TRBD1	TRBV5-1	TRBJ2-7	.
CASSTPKRTDTQYF	TGCGCCAGCAGCACCCCCAAGCGCACAGATACGCAGTATTTT	.	TRBV5-1	TRBJ2-3	.
CASTNLGGSGELFF	TGTGCCAGCACCAACCTGGGGGGTTCTGGGGAGCTGTTTTTT	.	TRBV7-9	TRBJ2-2	.
CASSPSSGGRVYGYTF	TGTGCCAGCAGTCCCTCTTCCGGGGGGCGAGTCTATGGCTACACCTTC	.	TRBV27	TRBJ1-2	once
CATSDLTGGNGYTF	TGTGCCACCAGTGACCTGACAGGGGGCAATGGCTACACCTTC	TRBD1	TRBV24-1	TRBJ1-2	.
CASSTGGSRAFF	TGTGCCAGTAGTACAGGGGGCTCGAGGGCTTTCTTT	TRBD1	TRBV19	TRBJ1-1	.
CASSLGPGNHEQYF	TGTGCCAGCAGTTTAGGGCCGGGGAACCACGAGCAGTACTTC	.	TRBV28	TRBJ2-7	.
CASRSRDRAYEQYF	TGTGCAAGTCGATCCCGGGACAGGGCCTACGAGCAGTACTTC	.	TRBV12-2	TRBJ2-7	.
CASSQALSSSPQHF	TGTGCCAGCAGCCAAGCCTTGAGCAGTTCCCCCCAGCATTTT	.	TRBV3-1/TRBV3-2	TRBJ1-5	.
CASSLGTTPAPYGYTF	TGTGCCAGCAGCTTAGGGACAACGCCTGCCCCCTATGGCTACACCTTC	.	TRBV7-6	TRBJ1-2	.
CASTEYRNTIYF	TGTGCCAGCACAGAGTACAGAAACACCATATATTTT	.	TRBV28	TRBJ1-3	.
CASSLEDTLYEQYF	TGTGCCAGCAGCTTAGAAGACACCCTCTACGAGCAGTACTTC	.	TRBV7-9	TRBJ2-7	few
CASSAPGQLNYNEQFF	TGTGCCAGCAGTGCGCCTGGACAGCTAAATTACAATGAGCAGTTCTTC	.	TRBV27	TRBJ2-1	.
CASSIQRGGPGELFF	TGCGCCAGCAGCATTCAGCGGGGGGGCCCCGGGGAGCTGTTTTTT	TRBD2	TRBV5-1	TRBJ2-2	.
CASSLEGSPNYGYTF	TGTGCCAGCAGCTTAGAGGGGTCCCCTAACTATGGCTACACCTTC	.	TRBV7-6	TRBJ1-2	.
CASRGPNYEQYF	TGTGCCAGCAGGGGACCGAACTACGAGCAGTACTTC	.	TRBV12-3/TRBV12-4	TRBJ2-7	few
CAWSAMATGGYNEQFF	TGTGCCTGGAGTGCAATGGCGACAGGGGGGTACAATGAGCAGTTCTTC	TRBD1	TRBV30	TRBJ2-1	.
CASRGGRAIYGYTF	TGTGCCAGCAGGGGAGGGCGGGCAATCTATGGCTACACCTTC	.	TRBV7-9	TRBJ1-2	.
CASSPRKDQPQHF	TGTGCCAGCAGTCCCAGGAAAGATCAGCCCCAGCATTTT	.	TRBV6-2/TRBV6-3	TRBJ1-5	.
CASSDVYEQYF	TGTGCCAGTAGTGACGTATACGAGCAGTACTTC	.	TRBV19	TRBJ2-7	.
CASGSLPKYEQYF	TGTGCCAGCGGTTCCCTTCCTAAATACGAGCAGTACTTC	.	TRBV28	TRBJ2-7	.
CASSGTDGETQYF	TGCGCCAGCAGCGGGACAGACGGGGAGACCCAGTACTTC	TRBD1	TRBV10-1	TRBJ2-5	.
CATSDVTGAGGPQHF	TGTGCCACCAGTGATGTCACAGGGGCTGGGGGGCCCCAGCATTTT	TRBD1	TRBV24-1	TRBJ1-5	once
CASSQDRGYPPGANVLTF	TGTGCCAGCAGCCAAGATCGGGGCTATCCACCTGGGGCCAACGTCCTGACTTTC	.	TRBV14	TRBJ2-6	once
CAITTGPRDEQYF	TGTGCCATCACGACGGGCCCTCGGGACGAGCAGTACTTC	.	TRBV10-3	TRBJ2-7	.
CASSQEHNSYEQYF	TGTGCCAGCAGCCAAGAGCACAACTCCTACGAGCAGTACTTC	.	TRBV3-1/TRBV3-2	TRBJ2-7	.
CASSQGYNSPLHF	TGCGCCAGCAGTCAGGGGTATAATTCACCCCTCCACTTT	.	TRBV23-1	TRBJ1-6	.
CASRETGDREQYF	TGTGCCAGCAGAGAGACCGGGGACAGGGAGCAGTACTTC	TRBD1	TRBV6-6	TRBJ2-7	.
CASSYLDGSYEQYF	TGTGCCAGCAGTTACTTGGACGGCTCCTACGAGCAGTACTTC	.	TRBV6-2/TRBV6-3	TRBJ2-7	.
CASSLDGGQGNTIYF	TGCGCCAGCAGCTTGGATGGGGGGCAGGGAAACACCATATATTTT	.	TRBV5-1	TRBJ1-3	.
CASTPDRSSGNTIYF	TGTGCCAGCACTCCCGATCGGTCCTCTGGAAACACCATATATTTT	.	TRBV25-1	TRBJ1-3	.
CATSFRTGGDTQYF	TGTGCCACCAGCTTTCGGACAGGGGGAGATACGCAGTATTTT	TRBD1	TRBV15	TRBJ2-3	.
CASRPGDNYGYTF	TGTGCCAGCAGGCCAGGGGATAACTATGGCTACACCTTC	.	TRBV6-5	TRBJ1-2	.
CASSIAPEEAFF	TGTGCCAGTAGTATAGCCCCGGAGGAAGCTTTCTTT	.	TRBV19	TRBJ1-1	.
CASSGQRVGEEKLFF	TGTGCCAGCAGTGGACAGCGGGTCGGAGAGGAAAAACTGTTTTTT	.	TRBV6-6	TRBJ1-4	.
CASSIEGGPYNEQFF	TGTGCCAGTAGTATAGAAGGGGGGCCGTACAATGAGCAGTTCTTC	.	TRBV19	TRBJ2-1	.
CASSLATGGNSYEQYF	TGCGCCAGCAGCTTGGCAACAGGGGGGAACTCCTACGAGCAGTACTTC	TRBD1	TRBV5-1	TRBJ2-7	.
CASSLPSTDTQYF	TGTGCCAGCAGCTTGCCTAGCACAGATACGCAGTATTTT	.	TRBV7-2	TRBJ2-3	.
CASSLGDTQYF	TGTGCCAGCAGTTTGGGTGATACGCAGTATTTT	.	TRBV27	TRBJ2-3	.
CAIGTGMYEQYF	TGTGCCATCGGGACAGGGATGTACGAGCAGTACTTC	TRBD1	TRBV2	TRBJ2-7	.
CASSLVPGANQPQHF	TGTGCCAGCAGCTTAGTACCCGGGGCCAATCAGCCCCAGCATTTT	.	TRBV7-2	TRBJ1-5	few
CASSQVARSYSNQPQHF	TGCGCCAGCAGCCAAGTGGCGCGGTCCTATAGCAATCAGCCCCAGCATTTT	.	TRBV4-1	TRBJ1-5	.
CASSLEAAEAFF	TGTGCCAGCAGCTTAGAGGCAGCCGAAGCTTTCTTT	.	TRBV7-9	TRBJ1-1	.